In this sample, the clone carrying this TCR beta chain turned up many times. Its target is not known. The record originates from a study of regulatory T cells in long-lasting Graves disease. Study summary: Antithyroid drugs had been taken by newly diagnosed Graves' patients for under 3 months. General observations from the study: Persistent disease was associated with favored TRBV28 usage and with favored use of TRBJ1-2 and TRBJ2-5.

The CDR3 runs 13 residues. Germline trimming cut 8 bases from V and 5 bases from J; bases unmatched to any gene: 6. Time point indicated: newly diagnosed GD, antithyroid drugs for less than 3 months. The TCR library was prepared using RNA isolated from PBMCs. The authors drew patients from an endocrinology department in Xi'an, China. The authors drew 9 to 9.5 milliliters of peripheral blood into EDTA tubes. TCR beta libraries were built with iRepertoire HTBI primers and Arm-PCR of CDR3 regions. One entry per CDR3 protein, called by TCRdb with MiXCR from the multiplex PCR reads. The table records about 380,000 distinct CDR3 sequences, around 15% of them present only once.

This chain links TRBV12-3 or TRBV12-4 with TRBJ2-7; 10 bases align to TRBD1. This TCR was sampled from a female donor with Graves disease. The input for sequencing was peripheral blood mononuclear cells (PBMCs), taken at new diagnosis, from a patient treated with antithyroid drugs. The CDR3 is CASRGQGSDEQYF. In DNA form, the CDR3 reads TGTGCCAGCCGGGGACAGGGGAGCGACGAGCAGTACTTC.